Below, one T cell receptor (beta chain) is given with its context. Germline V CDR1 and CDR2: MNHEY, SMNVEV (reference sequence). Trimming took 6 bases from V and 4 from J; bases not matched to a gene: 14. The CDR3 extends over 16 amino acids. Researchers ran immunoSEQ v3.0 at survey level. Sequencing had a target that covered about 40,000-55,000 T-cell genomes per sample. Measured with immunoSEQ multiplex PCR; TCRdb has only the in-frame clones, and not every one. The data hold about 20,000 clones, with almost 95% observed a single time. The sample is drawn from a study of long-term antiretroviral therapy in people with HIV.

Sample: unsorted PBMCs, taken 4.4 years after starting antiretroviral therapy. This sequence joins TRBV27 and TRBJ2-5; 7 positions match TRBD2. This receptor was identified in a woman in her forties or fifties with HIV. The CDR3 protein is CASRRLEAGVSETQYF. In DNA, the CDR3 is TGTGCCAGCAGACGTCTGGAGGCGGGGGTTTCAGAGACCCAGTACTTC.